A single sample gave rise to the 27 T cell receptor beta chains below, sequenced in a study of blood T cell repertoires in COVID-19 (dated by TCRdb to about 2020). The method was the immunoSEQ multiplex PCR assay. Entries here come from immuneACCESS through TCRdb and include only in-frame sequences with V and J called. Some clones fail to appear in such tables; in the studies checked, an unresolved V gene covers under half of the shortfall, and the cause of the remainder is unknown. The sample table lists about 90,000 clones, 85% of them with a count of one. The ten largest make up roughly 10% of the sample. The sample consisted of peripheral blood. The receptors stem from a woman aged 70 to 79 with active or convalescent COVID-19.

This clone was seen only a few times. The chain links TRBV5-1 to TRBJ1-3, with 9 bases aligning to TRBD1. This CDR3 region has 16 residues. Germline CDR1 reads SGHRS; CDR2 reads YFSETQ. J gave up 3 bases and V 4 bases, and 8 bases lay outside the gene matches. CDR3 in amino acids: CASSGGQGRIGNTIYF. In nucleotides, the CDR3 is TGCGCCAGCAGCGGGGGACAGGGAAGAATTGGAAACACCATATATTTT.

This clone has a single count. CDR3 loop: CASSQRQGSNTEAFF. CDR3 in DNA: TGTGCCAGCAGTCAAAGACAGGGGTCTAACACTGAAGCTTTCTTT. The rearrangement uses TRBV7-9 and TRBJ1-1, with 8 bases lining up with TRBD1. Per germline, CDR1 SEHNR and CDR2 FQNEAQ (reference sequence). Trimming at V came to 6 bases and at J to 2 bases, leaving 8 bases not matched to a gene. The CDR3 loop spans 15 amino acids.

The J gene is TRBJ2-5, the V gene TRBV25-1, with D unclear. This CDR3 is built from 13 residues. Between the trimmed V and J ends, which lost 4 bases and 0 bases, there was a span of 6 bases. Germline CDR1 and CDR2: MGHDK and SYGVNS. CDR3 residues: CASSGQDQETQYF. The DNA of the CDR3 is TGTGCCAGCAGTGGGCAGGACCAAGAGACCCAGTACTTC.

This chain connects TRBV15 to TRBJ2-3; TRBD2 might be the D (6 bases). The CDR3 is made up of 17 amino acids. The germline V gene has CDR1 LNHNV and CDR2 YYDKDF (reference sequence). V shed 5 bases and J shed 0 bases, with 18 bases lying between them. The CDR3 loop is CATSSWRGLSSTDTQYF. The CDR3 DNA reads TGTGCCACCAGCTCGTGGAGGGGATTGTCTAGCACAGATACGCAGTATTTT.

The CDR3 region is CASSLSGTRFYNSPLHF. CDR3 in DNA: TGTGCCAGCAGCTTATCCGGGACAAGGTTTTATAATTCACCCCTCCACTTT. V and J are TRBV9 and TRBJ1-6; tentatively, D is TRBD1 (6 bases). This CDR3 spans 17 amino acids. Trimming left V 4 bases short and J 4 bases short, with 18 bases between. Germline V gene lookup returns CDR1 SGDLS and CDR2 YYNGEE.

The CDR3 DNA reads as TGTGCCAGCAGCTTACTGGGGGCCTCCTACGAGCAGTACTTC. Residues: CASSLLGASYEQYF. This rearrangement joins TRBV5-6 to TRBJ2-7, with D possibly matching TRBD1 (6 bases). This CDR3 has 14 amino acids. Trimming cost V 2 bases and J 0 bases, with 9 bases left between them. CDR1 is SGHDT and CDR2 is YYEEEE in the germline V gene.

The gene calls are TRBV13 and TRBJ1-2; maybe TRBD1 (5 bases). Trimming took off 2 bases at V and 0 bases at J, with 7 bases between the two ends. This CDR3 contains 14 residues. Germline V lookup: CDR1 PRHDT, CDR2 FYEKMQ (reference sequence). The CDR3 DNA follows: TGTGCCAGCAGCTTACAGGGATCTAACTATGGCTACACCTTC. Its translation: CASSLQGSNYGYTF.

A few counts support this clone. The rearrangement joins TRBV18 to TRBJ1-2; D gene ambiguous. Trimming stripped 1 base from V and 7 bases from J, with 22 bases between. Germline V gene lookup returns CDR1 KGHSH and CDR2 LQKENI. The CDR3 covers 17 residues. The CDR3 loop is CASSPRLRDTDSGGYTF. Written as DNA, the CDR3 is TGTGCCAGCTCACCACGACTAAGAGATACGGATTCGGGTGGCTACACCTTC.

The J gene is TRBJ1-1, the V gene TRBV18; 12 nucleotides match TRBD1. CDR1 is KGHSH and CDR2 is LQKENI in the germline V gene. The CDR3 totals 16 residues. Trimming cost V 6 bases and J 0 bases; bases outside gene matches: 5. CDR3 bases: TGTGCCAGCTCTCCCGGGACAGGGGGCCTGAACACTGAAGCTTTCTTT. This sequence encodes CASSPGTGGLNTEAFF. Looking up the rest from reference TRBV18 and TRBJ1-1 gives the full variable domain: NAGVMQNPRHLVRRRGQEARLRCSPMKGHSHVYWYRQLPEEGLKFMVYLQKENIIDESGMPKERFSAEFPKEGPSILRIQQVVRGDSAAYFCASSPGTGGLNTEAFFGQGTRLTVV.

The V gene is TRBV25-1, the J gene TRBJ2-7, with a tentative D call TRBD2 (6 bases). The CDR3 is 13 residues long. The germline CDR1 and CDR2 sequences are MGHDK and SYGVNS. With 2 bases removed from V and 3 bases from J, the gap between germline ends came to 8 bases. This chain's CDR3 is CASSEPGGYEQYF. The CDR3 nucleotides read TGTGCCAGCAGTGAACCCGGGGGCTACGAGCAGTACTTC.

In this sample, this clone turned up once. This chain joins TRBV5-1 and TRBJ1-1; TRBD1 matches at 7 bases. V dropped 4 bases and J dropped 1; count of bases not matched to a gene: 4. Germline V gives CDR1 SGHRS, CDR2 YFSETQ. This CDR3 spans 14 amino acids. DNA of the CDR3: TGCGCCAGCAGCCAGGGGACAGAGAACACTGAAGCTTTCTTT. Amino acid sequence: CASSQGTENTEAFF.

The V call is TRBV7-8, the J call TRBJ2-1; 9 bases line up with TRBD1. CDR1 is SGHVS and CDR2 is FQNEAQ in the germline V gene. The CDR3 length is 15 residues. J gave up 3 bases and V 1 base, and 1 base lay outside the gene matches. CDR3 residues: CASSLETGGYNEQFF. The CDR3 DNA sequence: TGTGCCAGCAGCTTAGAGACAGGGGGCTACAATGAGCAGTTCTTC.

The chain has TRBV7-2 and TRBJ2-3, with TRBD2 matching 8 bases. The V and J ends lost 5 bases and 2 bases, in that order; junction bases with no gene match: 9. Looked up from germline, CDR1 is SGHTA and CDR2 is FQGNSA. The length of the CDR3 is 16 residues. This CDR3 reads CASSPGGGGYTDTQYF. The DNA for the CDR3 is TGTGCCAGCAGCCCCGGGGGGGGAGGGTACACAGATACGCAGTATTTT.

DNA for the CDR3: TGCGCCAGCAGCCAAGATGAACGAGCGGGAGGCTACACCTTC. This gives the protein CASSQDERAGGYTF. The chain couples TRBV4-3 to TRBJ1-2; D not certain. The germline V gene encodes CDR1 LGHNA and CDR2 YSLEER. Trimming took off 0 bases at V and 8 bases at J, with 13 bases between the two ends. The CDR3 contains 14 residues.

The CDR3 DNA reads as TGTGCCAGCTCCATGAACCAGCGGGAAAAACTGTTTTTT. The encoded protein is CASSMNQREKLFF. This chain connects TRBV18 to TRBJ1-4; D is undetermined. The germline V and J ends were trimmed by 6 bases and 8 bases, with 13 bases remaining between them. Germline lookup yields CDR1 KGHSH and CDR2 LQKENI. CDR3 length: 13 residues.

V gene TRBV5-1 combines with J gene TRBJ1-2, with a tentative D call TRBD1 (6 bases). The CDR3 is 15 residues long. Trimming removed 4 bases at V and 2 bases at J, with 15 bases between. Germline V gene data show CDR1 as SGHRS and CDR2 as YFSETQ. CDR3 loop: CASSPGGGLNYGYTF. DNA for the CDR3: TGCGCCAGCAGCCCCGGGGGGGGGCTAAACTATGGCTACACCTTC.

CDR3 nucleotides: TGCGCCAGCAGCTCCCAGGGAGGCTCCACTGAAGCTTTCTTT. Translating gives CASSSQGGSTEAFF. The rearrangement uses TRBV5-1 and TRBJ1-1, with D maybe TRBD1 (5 bases). This CDR3 spans 14 amino acids. Germline lookup yields CDR1 SGHRS and CDR2 YFSETQ. V shed 3 bases and J shed 4 bases, with 13 bases lying between them.

The rearrangement joins TRBV19 to TRBJ1-2, with D perhaps TRBD1 (6 bases). The V gene's germline CDR1 is LNHDA and CDR2 SQIVND (reference sequence). The CDR3 loop spans 13 amino acids. Deletions cut 5 bases from V and 4 bases from J, with 11 bases between. In DNA, the CDR3 is TGTGCCAGTAGTCCCCAACAGGGCTATGGCTACACCTTC. This codes for CASSPQQGYGYTF.

This chain uses TRBV5-1 with TRBJ1-6; 7 bases are shared with TRBD1. After removal of 0 bases from V and 7 bases from J, the junction contained 4 bases not matched to a gene. Germline CDR1 is SGHRS and CDR2 is YFSETQ. CDR3 size: 15 residues. This CDR3 is CASSLVGDSNSPLHF. As DNA, the CDR3 is TGCGCCAGCAGCTTGGTGGGGGACAGCAATTCACCCCTCCACTTT.

This clone is judged large. V usage is TRBV19 and J usage is TRBJ2-7; 11 nucleotides line up with TRBD1. The CDR3 consists of 14 residues. J lost 6 bases, V lost 4 bases, and 5 bases had no gene match. In germline, CDR1 is LNHDA, CDR2 SQIVND (reference sequence). The CDR3 nucleotides read TGTGCCAGTAGTAGCGGACAGGGGGCGGGCGAGCAGTACTTC. Its protein product is CASSSGQGAGEQYF.

Here the CDR3 reads CASSPPGSRNSPLHF. The CDR3 coding sequence is TGTGCCAGCAGCCCACCCGGGAGCAGGAATTCACCCCTCCACTTT. This sequence joins TRBV3-1 (or the pseudogene TRBV3-2) and TRBJ1-6; D remains ambiguous. This CDR3 has 15 amino acids. V dropped 4 bases and J dropped 7 bases, with 14 bases sitting between them. Germline lookup yields CDR1 LGHDT and CDR2 YNNKEL (reference sequence).

The V and J genes are TRBV16 and TRBJ1-4, with D possibly TRBD1 on 5 matching bases. CDR3 size: 14 residues. CDR1 KGHSY and CDR2 FQNENV come from the germline V gene. V was shortened by 5 bases and J by 8 bases, with 15 bases between the two germline ends. CDR3 loop: CASSLTGAGEKLFF. CDR3 bases: TGTGCCAGCAGCTTGACCGGGGCGGGAGAAAAACTGTTTTTT.

The V and J genes are TRBV21-1 and TRBJ2-2; the table's D gene call, TRBD1, was not cross checked with the DNA. TRBV21-1 is a pseudogene segment. The CDR3 spans 18 residues. The CDR3 is CASSIRDRGQMDTGELFF. The DNA of the CDR3 is TGTGCCAGCAGCATCCGGGACAGGGGCCAGATGGACACCGGGGAGCTGTTTTTT.

The chain joins TRBV5-1 to TRBJ1-2, with 12 bases lining up with TRBD1. This CDR3 contains 14 residues. The trim removed 7 bases at V and 8 bases at J, leaving 9 bases unmatched. The germline V gene encodes CDR1 SGHRS and CDR2 YFSETQ. The CDR3 nucleotides are TGCGCCAGCCGGTCGGGGACAGGGGGCGAGGGCTACACCTTC. Its translation is CASRSGTGGEGYTF.

The V gene is TRBV4-2, the J gene TRBJ1-5; D might be TRBD1 (6 bases). Trimming stripped 0 bases from V and 4 bases from J, with 25 bases between. This CDR3 has 20 amino acids. Germline loops: CDR1 LGHNA, CDR2 YNFKEQ. The CDR3 DNA sequence: TGTGCCAGCAGCCAAGATGTCTTATCGGGTCTGGTAGGGGGTAATCAGCCCCAGCATTTT. Amino acid sequence: CASSQDVLSGLVGGNQPQHF.

This clone was counted a few times. The J gene is TRBJ1-3, the V gene TRBV19; 9 positions agree with TRBD1. The CDR3 contains 15 residues. Germline V CDR1 and CDR2: LNHDA, SQIVND (reference sequence). Trimming removed 6 bases from V and 4 bases from J; junction bases left unmatched: 7. The DNA of the CDR3 is TGTGCCAGTAGGAACTGGGACAGGGTAGGAAACACCATATATTTT. Its protein is CASRNWDRVGNTIYF.

The J gene is TRBJ2-7, the V gene TRBV4-2; 11 bases match TRBD2. This CDR3 spans 15 amino acids. The germline V gene encodes CDR1 LGHNA and CDR2 YNFKEQ. Losses at the gene ends were 5 bases for V and 5 bases for J; bases not matched to a gene: 8. CDR3 sequence: CASSEIAGGKNEQYF. The CDR3 DNA reads TGTGCCAGCAGCGAAATAGCGGGGGGGAAGAACGAGCAGTACTTC.